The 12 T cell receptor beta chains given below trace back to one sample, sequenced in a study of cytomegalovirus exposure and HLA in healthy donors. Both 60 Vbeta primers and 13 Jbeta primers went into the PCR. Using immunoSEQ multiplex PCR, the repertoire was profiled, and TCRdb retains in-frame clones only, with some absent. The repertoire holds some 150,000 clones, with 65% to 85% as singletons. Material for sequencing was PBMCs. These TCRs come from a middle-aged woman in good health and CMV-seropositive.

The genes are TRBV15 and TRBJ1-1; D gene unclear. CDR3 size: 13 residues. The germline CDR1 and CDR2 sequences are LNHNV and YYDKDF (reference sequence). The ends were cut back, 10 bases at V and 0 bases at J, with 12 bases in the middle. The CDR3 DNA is TGTGCCATCAAATCGGGGATGAACACTGAAGCTTTCTTT. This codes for CAIKSGMNTEAFF.

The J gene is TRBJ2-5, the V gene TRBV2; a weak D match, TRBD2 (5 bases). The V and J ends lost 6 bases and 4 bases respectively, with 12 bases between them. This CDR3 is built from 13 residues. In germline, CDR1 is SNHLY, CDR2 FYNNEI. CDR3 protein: CASRWAEGETQYF. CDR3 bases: TGTGCCAGCAGGTGGGCTGAGGGAGAGACCCAGTACTTC.

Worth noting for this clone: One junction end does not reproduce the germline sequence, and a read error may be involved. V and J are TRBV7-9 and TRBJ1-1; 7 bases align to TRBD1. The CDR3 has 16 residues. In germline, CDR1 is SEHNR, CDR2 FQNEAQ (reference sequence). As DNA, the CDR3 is TGTTCCAGCAGCCGATTGCCGGGACAGTTTAACACTGAAGCTTTCTTT. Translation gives CSSSRLPGQFNTEAFF. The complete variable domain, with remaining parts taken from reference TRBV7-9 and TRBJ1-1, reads DTGVSQNPRHKITKRGQNVTFRCDPISEHNRLYWYRQTLGQGPEFLTYFQNEAQLEKSRLLSDRFSAERPKGSFSTLEIQRTEQGDSAMYLCSSSRLPGQFNTEAFFGQGTRLTVV.

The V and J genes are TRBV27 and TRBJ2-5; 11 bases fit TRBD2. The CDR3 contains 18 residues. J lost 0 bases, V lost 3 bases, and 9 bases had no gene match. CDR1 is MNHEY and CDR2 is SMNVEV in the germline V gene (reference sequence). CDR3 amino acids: CASSFRLAGTLNQETQYF. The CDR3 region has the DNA TGTGCCAGCAGTTTCAGACTAGCGGGGACGTTAAACCAAGAGACCCAGTACTTC.

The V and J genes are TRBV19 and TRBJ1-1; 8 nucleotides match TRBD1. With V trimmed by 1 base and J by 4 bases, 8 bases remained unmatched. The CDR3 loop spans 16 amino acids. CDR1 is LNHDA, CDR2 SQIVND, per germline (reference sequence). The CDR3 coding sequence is TGTGCCAGTAGTATAGGGGACAGGATCTCGAGCACTGAAGCTTTCTTT. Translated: CASSIGDRISSTEAFF.

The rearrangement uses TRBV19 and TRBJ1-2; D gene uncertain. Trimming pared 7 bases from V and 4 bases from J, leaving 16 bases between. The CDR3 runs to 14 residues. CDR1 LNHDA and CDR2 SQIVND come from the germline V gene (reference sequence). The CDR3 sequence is CASTPFGGGYGYTF. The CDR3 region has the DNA TGTGCCAGTACCCCCTTCGGCGGAGGCTATGGCTACACCTTC.

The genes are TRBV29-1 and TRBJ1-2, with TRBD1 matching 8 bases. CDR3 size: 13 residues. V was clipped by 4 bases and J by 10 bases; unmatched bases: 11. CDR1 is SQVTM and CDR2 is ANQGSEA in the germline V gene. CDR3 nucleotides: TGCAGCGTTGGGAGGAGGACAGGGCCAGACTACACCTTC. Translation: CSVGRRTGPDYTF.

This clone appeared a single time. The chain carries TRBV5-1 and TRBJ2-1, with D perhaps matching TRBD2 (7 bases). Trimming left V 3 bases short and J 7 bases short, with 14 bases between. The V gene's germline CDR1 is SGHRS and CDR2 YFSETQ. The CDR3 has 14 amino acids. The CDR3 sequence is CASSWGGAENEQFF. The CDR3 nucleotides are TGCGCCAGCAGCTGGGGGGGGGCCGAAAATGAGCAGTTCTTC.

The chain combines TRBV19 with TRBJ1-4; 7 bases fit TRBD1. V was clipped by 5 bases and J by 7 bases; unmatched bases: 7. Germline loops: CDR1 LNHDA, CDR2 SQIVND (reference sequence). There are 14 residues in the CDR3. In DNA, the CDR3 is TGTGCCAGTAGTTCCAGGGGGGAGAGTGAAAAACTGTTTTTT. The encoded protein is CASSSRGESEKLFF.

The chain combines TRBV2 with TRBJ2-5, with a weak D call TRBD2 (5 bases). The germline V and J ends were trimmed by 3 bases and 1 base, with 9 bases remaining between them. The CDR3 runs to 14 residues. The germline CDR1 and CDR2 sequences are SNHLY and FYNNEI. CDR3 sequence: CASSDRGTQETQYF. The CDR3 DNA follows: TGTGCCAGCAGTGATCGGGGTACCCAAGAGACCCAGTACTTC.

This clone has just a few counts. CDR3 sequence reads: CASSERASFTEAFF. Here the CDR3 DNA reads TGTGCCAGCAGTGAACGTGCGAGCTTCACTGAAGCTTTCTTT. The chain combines TRBV6-1 with TRBJ1-1, with D unclear. Germline CDR1 and CDR2: MNHNS and SASEGT. V lost 2 bases to trimming and J lost 4 bases, with 11 bases between them. The CDR3 is 14 residues long.

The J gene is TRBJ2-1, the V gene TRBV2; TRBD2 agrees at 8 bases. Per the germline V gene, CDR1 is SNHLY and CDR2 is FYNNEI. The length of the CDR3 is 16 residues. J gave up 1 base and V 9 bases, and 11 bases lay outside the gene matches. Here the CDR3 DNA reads TGTGCCAGTCTAGAGTCTACGGGGGGGTCCTACAATGAGCAGTTCTTC. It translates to CASLESTGGSYNEQFF.